This record looks at one T cell receptor beta chain sequence and its context. The study used samples holding 1-10 million cryopreserved PBMC before DNA extraction. The assay, immunoSEQ v3.0, was run at survey level. Measured with immunoSEQ multiplex PCR; TCRdb has only the in-frame clones, and not every one. The data contain 30,000 to 35,000 clones, under 85% of them singletons. These data belong to a study of long-term antiretroviral therapy in people with HIV. The CDR3 is 14 amino acids. Trimming took off 4 bases at V and 8 bases at J, with 16 bases between the two ends. CDR1 is SGHRS, CDR2 YFSETQ, per germline.

This sample comprised unsorted PBMCs, obtained 3 years after starting antiretroviral therapy. The chain links TRBV5-1 to TRBJ2-1; D is possibly TRBD2 (8 bases). The sequence was collected from a man aged 45 to 65 with HIV. The CDR3 DNA reads TGCGCCAGCAGCGATCCGGGAGGGGGCGATGAGCAGTTCTTC. Translated: CASSDPGGGDEQFF. Full variable domain (missing parts from reference TRBV5-1 and TRBJ2-1): KAGVTQTPRYLIKTRGQQVTLSCSPISGHRSVSWYQQTPGQGLQFLFEYFSETQRNKGNFPGRFSGRQFSNSRSEMNVSTLELGDSALYLCASSDPGGGDEQFFGPGTRLTVL.